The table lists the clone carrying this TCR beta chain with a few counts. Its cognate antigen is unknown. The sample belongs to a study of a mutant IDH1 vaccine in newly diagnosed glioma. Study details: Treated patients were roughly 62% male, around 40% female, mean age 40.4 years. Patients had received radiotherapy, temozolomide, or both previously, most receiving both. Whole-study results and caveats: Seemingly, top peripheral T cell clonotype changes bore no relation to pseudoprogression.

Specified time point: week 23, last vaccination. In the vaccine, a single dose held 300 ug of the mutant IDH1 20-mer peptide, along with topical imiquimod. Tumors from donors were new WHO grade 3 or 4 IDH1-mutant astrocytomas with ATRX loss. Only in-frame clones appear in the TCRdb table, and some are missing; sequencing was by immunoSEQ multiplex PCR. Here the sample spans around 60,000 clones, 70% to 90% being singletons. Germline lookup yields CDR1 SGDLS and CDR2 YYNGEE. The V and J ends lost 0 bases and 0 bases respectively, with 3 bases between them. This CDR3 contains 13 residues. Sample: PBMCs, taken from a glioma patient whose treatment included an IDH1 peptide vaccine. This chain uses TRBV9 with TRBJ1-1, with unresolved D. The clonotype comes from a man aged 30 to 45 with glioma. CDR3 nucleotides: TGTGCCAGCAGCGTAGCCATGAACACTGAAGCTTTCTTT. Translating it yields CASSVAMNTEAFF.